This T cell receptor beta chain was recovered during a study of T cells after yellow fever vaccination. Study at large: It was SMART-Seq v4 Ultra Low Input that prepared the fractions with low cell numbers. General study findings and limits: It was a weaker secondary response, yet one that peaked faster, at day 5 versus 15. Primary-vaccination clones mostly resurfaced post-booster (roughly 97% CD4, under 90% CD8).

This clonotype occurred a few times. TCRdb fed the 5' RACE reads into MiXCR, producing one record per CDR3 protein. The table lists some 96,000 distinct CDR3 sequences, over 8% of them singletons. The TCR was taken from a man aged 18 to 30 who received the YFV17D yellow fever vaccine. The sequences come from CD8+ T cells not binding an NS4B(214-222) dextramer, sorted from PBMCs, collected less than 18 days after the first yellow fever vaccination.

The CDR3 is CASSTASGNTIYF. CDR3 DNA sequence: TGTGCCAGCAGTACCGCCTCTGGAAACACCATATATTTT. This rearrangement joins TRBV28 to TRBJ1-3, with no clear D. Germline CDR1 MDHEN, CDR2 SYDVKM. Trimming left V 5 bases short and J 0 bases short, with 5 bases between. This CDR3 spans 13 amino acids.